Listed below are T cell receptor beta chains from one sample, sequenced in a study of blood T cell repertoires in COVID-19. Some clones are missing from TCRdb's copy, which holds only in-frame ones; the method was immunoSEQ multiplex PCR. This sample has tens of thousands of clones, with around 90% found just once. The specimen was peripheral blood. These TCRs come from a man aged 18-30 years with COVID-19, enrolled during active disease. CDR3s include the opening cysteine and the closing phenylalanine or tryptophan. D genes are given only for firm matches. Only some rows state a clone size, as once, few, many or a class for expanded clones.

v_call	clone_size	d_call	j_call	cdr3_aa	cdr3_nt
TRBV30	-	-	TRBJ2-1	CASVAGETYNEQFF	TGTGCCTCGGTTGCGGGCGAAACCTACAATGAGCAGTTCTTC
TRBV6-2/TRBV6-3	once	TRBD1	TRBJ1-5	CASSYRGDSSQHF	TGTGCCAGCAGTTACAGGGGGGACAGTTCCCAGCATTTT
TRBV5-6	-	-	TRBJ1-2	CASSLPGLGYGYTF	TGTGCCAGCAGCTTGCCGGGACTGGGGTATGGCTACACCTTC
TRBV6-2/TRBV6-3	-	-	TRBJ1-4	CASSSPRRVNEKLLF	TGTGCCAGCAGTTCGCCCCGGAGGGTTAATGAAAAACTGCTTTTT
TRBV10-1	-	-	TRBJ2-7	CASSEYTSSGEQYF	TGCGCCAGCAGTGAGTACACTAGTTCCGGCGAGCAGTACTTC
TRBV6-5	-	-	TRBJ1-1	CASTLWAMNTEAFF	TGTGCCAGCACCCTATGGGCCATGAACACTGAAGCTTTCTTT
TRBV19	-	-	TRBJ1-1	CASHTGMNTEAFF	TGTGCCAGCCACACAGGGATGAACACTGAAGCTTTCTTT
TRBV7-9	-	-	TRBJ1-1	CASSLGFVQGRAFF	TGTGCCAGCAGCTTAGGTTTTGTCCAGGGAAGAGCTTTCTTT
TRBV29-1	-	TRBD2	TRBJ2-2	CSVRSGKNTGELFF	TGCAGCGTTCGTAGCGGGAAGAACACCGGGGAGCTGTTTTTT
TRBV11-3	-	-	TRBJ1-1	CASSRPGTEAFF	TGTGCCAGCAGCCGTCCGGGTACTGAAGCTTTCTTT
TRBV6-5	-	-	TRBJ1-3	CASTGSGNTIYF	TGTGCCAGCACGGGCTCTGGAAACACCATATATTTT
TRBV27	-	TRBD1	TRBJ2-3	CASSQSETGATRKDTQYF	TGTGCCAGCAGCCAATCGGAAACAGGGGCGACAAGAAAAGATACGCAGTATTTT
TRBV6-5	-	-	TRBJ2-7	CASSYSGEDYEQYF	TGTGCCAGCAGTTACTCGGGGGAGGACTACGAGCAGTACTTC
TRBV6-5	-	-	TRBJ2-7	CASSYGGPYEQYF	TGTGCCAGCAGTTACGGCGGCCCTTACGAGCAGTACTTC